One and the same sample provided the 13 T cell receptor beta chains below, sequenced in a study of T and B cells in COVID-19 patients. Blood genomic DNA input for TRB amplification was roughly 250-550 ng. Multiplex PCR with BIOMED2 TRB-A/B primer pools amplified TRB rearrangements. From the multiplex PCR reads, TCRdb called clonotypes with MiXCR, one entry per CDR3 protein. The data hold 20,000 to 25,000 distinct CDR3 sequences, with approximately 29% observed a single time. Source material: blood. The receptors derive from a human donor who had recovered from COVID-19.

This chain's CDR3 is CASSQQGAKNIQYF. The DNA for the CDR3 is TGTGCCAGCAGCCAGCAGGGAGCCAAAAACATTCAGTACTTC. The J gene is TRBJ2-4, the V gene TRBV14, with a possible D match to TRBD1 (5 bases). Per germline, CDR1 SGHDN and CDR2 FVKESK. There are 14 residues in the CDR3. Trimming stripped 3 bases from V and 0 bases from J, with 6 bases between.

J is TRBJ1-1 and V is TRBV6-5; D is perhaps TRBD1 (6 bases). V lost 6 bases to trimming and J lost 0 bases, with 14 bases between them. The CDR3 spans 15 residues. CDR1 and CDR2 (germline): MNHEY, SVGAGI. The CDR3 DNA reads TGTGCCAGCAGGTCCCGGGGGGCGTTGAACACTGAAGCTTTCTTT. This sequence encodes CASRSRGALNTEAFF.

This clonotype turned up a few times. The CDR3 DNA sequence: TGTGCCAGTAGTAACCAGGGGGAAAACTATGGCTACACCTTC. Protein product: CASSNQGENYGYTF. The chain has TRBV19 and TRBJ1-2, with 7 bases that match TRBD1. Germline V CDR1 and CDR2: LNHDA, SQIVND (reference sequence). The CDR3 has 14 residues. The V and J ends lost 4 bases and 2 bases, in that order; junction bases with no gene match: 4.

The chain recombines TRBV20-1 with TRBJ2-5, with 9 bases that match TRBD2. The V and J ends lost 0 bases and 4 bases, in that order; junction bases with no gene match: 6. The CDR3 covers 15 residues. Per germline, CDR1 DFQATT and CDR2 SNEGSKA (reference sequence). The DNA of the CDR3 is TGCAGTGCTAGAGACCCAGCGGGAGGAATAGAGACCCAGTACTTC. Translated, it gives CSARDPAGGIETQYF.

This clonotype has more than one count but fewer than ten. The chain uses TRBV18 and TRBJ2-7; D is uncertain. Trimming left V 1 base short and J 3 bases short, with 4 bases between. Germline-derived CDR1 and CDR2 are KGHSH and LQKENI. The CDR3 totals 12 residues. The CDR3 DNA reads TGTGCCAGCTCACCACGGGACTACGAGCAGTACTTC. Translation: CASSPRDYEQYF.

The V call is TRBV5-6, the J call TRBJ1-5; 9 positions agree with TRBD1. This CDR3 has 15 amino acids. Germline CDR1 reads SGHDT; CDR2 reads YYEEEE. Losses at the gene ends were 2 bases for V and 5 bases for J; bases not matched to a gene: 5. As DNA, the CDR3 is TGTGCCAGCAGCTTTAGGGACAGGGACTATCAGCCCCAGCATTTT. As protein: CASSFRDRDYQPQHF.

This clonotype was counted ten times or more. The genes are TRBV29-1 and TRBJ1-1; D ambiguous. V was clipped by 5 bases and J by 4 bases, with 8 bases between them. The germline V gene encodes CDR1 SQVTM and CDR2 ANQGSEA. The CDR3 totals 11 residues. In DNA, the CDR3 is TGCAGCGTTAGGACGGGCACTGAAGCTTTCTTT. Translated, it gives CSVRTGTEAFF.

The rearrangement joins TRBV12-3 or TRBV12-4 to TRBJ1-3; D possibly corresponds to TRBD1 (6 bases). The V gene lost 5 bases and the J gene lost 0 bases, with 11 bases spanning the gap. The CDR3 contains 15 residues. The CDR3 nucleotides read TGTGCCAGCAGTCTACAGGGTGGCTCTGGAAACACCATATATTTT. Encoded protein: CASSLQGGSGNTIYF.

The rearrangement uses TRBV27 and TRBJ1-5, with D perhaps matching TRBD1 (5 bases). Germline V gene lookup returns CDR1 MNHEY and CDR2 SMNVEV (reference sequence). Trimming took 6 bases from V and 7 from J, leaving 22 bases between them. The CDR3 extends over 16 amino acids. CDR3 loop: CASSPSVSGAEQPQHF. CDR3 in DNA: TGTGCCAGCAGCCCCTCGGTTAGCGGGGCCGAGCAGCCCCAGCATTTT.

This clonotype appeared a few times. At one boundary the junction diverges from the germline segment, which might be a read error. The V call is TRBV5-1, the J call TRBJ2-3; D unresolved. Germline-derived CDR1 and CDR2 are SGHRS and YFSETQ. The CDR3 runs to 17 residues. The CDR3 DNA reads TGTGCCAGAAGCCGACCCGTCCCTACCACTCACACAGATACGCAGTATTTT. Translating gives CARSRPVPTTHTDTQYF.

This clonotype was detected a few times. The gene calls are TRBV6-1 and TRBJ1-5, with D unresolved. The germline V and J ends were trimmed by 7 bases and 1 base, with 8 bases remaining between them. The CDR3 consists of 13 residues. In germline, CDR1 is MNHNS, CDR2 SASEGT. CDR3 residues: CASKQLSNQPQHF. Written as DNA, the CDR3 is TGTGCCAGCAAACAGCTAAGCAATCAGCCCCAGCATTTT.

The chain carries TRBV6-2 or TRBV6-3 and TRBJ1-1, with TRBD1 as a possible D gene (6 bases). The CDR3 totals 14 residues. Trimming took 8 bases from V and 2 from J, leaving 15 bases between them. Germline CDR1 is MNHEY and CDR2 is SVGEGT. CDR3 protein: CASDRDNPNTEAFF. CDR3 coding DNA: TGTGCCAGCGACCGGGACAACCCTAACACTGAAGCTTTCTTT.

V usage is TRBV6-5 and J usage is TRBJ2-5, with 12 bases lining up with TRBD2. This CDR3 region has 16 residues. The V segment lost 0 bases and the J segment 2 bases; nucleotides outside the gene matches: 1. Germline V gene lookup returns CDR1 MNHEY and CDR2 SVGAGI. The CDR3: CASSYSGLAGQETQYF. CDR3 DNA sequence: TGTGCCAGCAGTTACTCGGGACTAGCGGGTCAAGAGACCCAGTACTTC.